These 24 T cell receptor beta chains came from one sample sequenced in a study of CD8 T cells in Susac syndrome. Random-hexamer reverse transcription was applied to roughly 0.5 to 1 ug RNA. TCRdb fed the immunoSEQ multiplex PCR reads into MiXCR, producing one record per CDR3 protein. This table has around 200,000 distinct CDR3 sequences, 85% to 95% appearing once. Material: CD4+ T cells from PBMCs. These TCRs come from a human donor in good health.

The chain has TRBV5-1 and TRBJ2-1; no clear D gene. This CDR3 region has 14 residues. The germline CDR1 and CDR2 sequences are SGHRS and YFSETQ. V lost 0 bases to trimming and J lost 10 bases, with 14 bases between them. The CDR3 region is CASSLALPLGEQFF. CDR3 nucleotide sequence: TGCGCCAGCAGCTTGGCCCTACCTCTTGGGGAGCAGTTCTTC.

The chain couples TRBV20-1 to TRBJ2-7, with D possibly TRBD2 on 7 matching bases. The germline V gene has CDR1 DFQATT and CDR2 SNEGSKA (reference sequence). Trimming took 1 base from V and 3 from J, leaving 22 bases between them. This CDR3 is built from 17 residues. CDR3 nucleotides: TGCAGTGCTAGAGCCCCTACCGCCAGGGGAGGGGACTACGAGCAGTACTTC. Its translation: CSARAPTARGGDYEQYF.

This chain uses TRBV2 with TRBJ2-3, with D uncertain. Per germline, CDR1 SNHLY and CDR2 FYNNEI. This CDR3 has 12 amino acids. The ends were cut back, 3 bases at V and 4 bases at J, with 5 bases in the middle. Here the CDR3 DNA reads TGTGCCAGCAGTGACCGTTCAGATACGCAGTATTTT. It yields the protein CASSDRSDTQYF.

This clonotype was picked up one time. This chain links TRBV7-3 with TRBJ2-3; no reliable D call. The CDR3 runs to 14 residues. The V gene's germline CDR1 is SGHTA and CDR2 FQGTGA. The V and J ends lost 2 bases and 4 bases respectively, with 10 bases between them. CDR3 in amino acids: CASSLGPPPDTQYF. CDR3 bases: TGTGCCAGCAGCTTAGGGCCCCCTCCAGATACGCAGTATTTT.

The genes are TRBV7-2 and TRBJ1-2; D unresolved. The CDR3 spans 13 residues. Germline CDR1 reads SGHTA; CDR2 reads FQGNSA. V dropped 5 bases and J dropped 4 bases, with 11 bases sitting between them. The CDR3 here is CASSTRAGYGYTF. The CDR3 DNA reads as TGTGCCAGCAGCACACGGGCCGGCTATGGCTACACCTTC.

The CDR3, as DNA: TGTGCCAGCAGCCGGGGGAATGGGGAGACCCAGTACTTC. It encodes CASSRGNGETQYF. This chain joins TRBV7-2 and TRBJ2-5; a weak D match, TRBD2 (6 bases). CDR3 length: 13 residues. Germline V gene data show CDR1 as SGHTA and CDR2 as FQGNSA. V was trimmed by 5 bases and J by 5 bases, leaving 12 bases between them.

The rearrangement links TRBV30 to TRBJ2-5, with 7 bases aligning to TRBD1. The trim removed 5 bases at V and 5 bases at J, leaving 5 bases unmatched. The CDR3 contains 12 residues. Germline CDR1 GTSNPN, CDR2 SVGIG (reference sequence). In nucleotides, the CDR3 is TGTGCCTGGGACAGGGTGAGGGAGACCCAGTACTTC. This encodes CAWDRVRETQYF.

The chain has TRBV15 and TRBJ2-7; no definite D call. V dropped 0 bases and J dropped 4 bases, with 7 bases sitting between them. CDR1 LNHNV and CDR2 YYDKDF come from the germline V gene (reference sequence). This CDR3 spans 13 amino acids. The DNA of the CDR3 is TGTGCCACCAGCAGAGATCCAGGTTACGAGCAGTACGTC. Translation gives CATSRDPGYEQYV.

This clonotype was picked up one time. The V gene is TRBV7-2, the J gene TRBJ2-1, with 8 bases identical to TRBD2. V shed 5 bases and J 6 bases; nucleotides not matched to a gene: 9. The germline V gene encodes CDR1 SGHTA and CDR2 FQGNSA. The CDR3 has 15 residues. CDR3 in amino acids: CASSPEERGRNEQFF. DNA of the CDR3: TGTGCCAGCAGCCCAGAAGAGCGGGGGCGCAATGAGCAGTTCTTC. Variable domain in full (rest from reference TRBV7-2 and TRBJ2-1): GAGVSQSPSNKVTEKGKDVELRCDPISGHTALYWYRQSLGQGLEFLIYFQGNSAPDKSGLPSDRFSAERTGGSVSTLTIQRTQQEDSAVYLCASSPEERGRNEQFFGPGTRLTVL.

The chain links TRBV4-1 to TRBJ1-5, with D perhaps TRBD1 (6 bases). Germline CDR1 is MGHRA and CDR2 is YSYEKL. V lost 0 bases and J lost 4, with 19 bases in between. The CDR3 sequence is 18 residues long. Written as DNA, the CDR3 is TGCGCCAGCAGCCAAGATCCCTCTTCCTCCCAGGGGAATCAGCCCCAGCATTTT. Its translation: CASSQDPSSSQGNQPQHF.

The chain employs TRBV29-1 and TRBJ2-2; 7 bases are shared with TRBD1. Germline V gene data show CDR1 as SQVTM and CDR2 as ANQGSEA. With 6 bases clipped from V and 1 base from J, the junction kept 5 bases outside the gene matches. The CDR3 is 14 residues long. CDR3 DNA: TGCAGCGTCAAGGGGGCAGGGAACACCGGGGAGCTGTTTTTT. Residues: CSVKGAGNTGELFF.

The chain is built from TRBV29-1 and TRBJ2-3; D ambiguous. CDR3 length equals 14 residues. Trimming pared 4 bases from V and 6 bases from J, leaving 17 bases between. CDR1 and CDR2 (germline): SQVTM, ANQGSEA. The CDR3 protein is CSVASLTNSDTQYF. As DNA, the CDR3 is TGCAGCGTTGCCTCGCTAACCAATTCGGATACGCAGTATTTT.

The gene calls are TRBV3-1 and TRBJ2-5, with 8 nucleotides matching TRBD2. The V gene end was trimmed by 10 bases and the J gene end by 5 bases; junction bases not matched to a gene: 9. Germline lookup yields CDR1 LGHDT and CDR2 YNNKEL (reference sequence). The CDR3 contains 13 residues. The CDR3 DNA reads TGTGCCACCCAGCGGGAGTTGTATGAGACCCAGTACTTC. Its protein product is CATQRELYETQYF.

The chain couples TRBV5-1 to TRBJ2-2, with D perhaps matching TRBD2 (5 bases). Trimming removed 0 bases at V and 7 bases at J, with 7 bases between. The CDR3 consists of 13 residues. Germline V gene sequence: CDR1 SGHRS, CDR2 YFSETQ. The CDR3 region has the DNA TGCGCCAGCAGCTTGGCCCGGGACGGGGAGCTGTTTTTT. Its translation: CASSLARDGELFF.

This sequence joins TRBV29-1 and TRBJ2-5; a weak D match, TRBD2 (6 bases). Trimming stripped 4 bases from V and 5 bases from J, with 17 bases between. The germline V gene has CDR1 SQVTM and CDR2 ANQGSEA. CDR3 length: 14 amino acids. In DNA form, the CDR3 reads TGCAGCGTTGGAACAGGCGGGGCGGGCGAGACCCAGTACTTC. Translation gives CSVGTGGAGETQYF.

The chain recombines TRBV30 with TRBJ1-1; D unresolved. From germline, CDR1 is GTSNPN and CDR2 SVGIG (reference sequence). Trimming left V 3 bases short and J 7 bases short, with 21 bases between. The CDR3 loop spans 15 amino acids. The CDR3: CAWRGPIVRIGEAFF. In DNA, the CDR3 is TGTGCCTGGAGAGGCCCCATCGTAAGGATCGGTGAAGCTTTCTTT.

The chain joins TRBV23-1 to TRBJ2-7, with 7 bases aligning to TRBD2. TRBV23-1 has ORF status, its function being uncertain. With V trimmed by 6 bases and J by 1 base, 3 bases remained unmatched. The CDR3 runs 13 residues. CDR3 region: CASSGGGSYEQYV. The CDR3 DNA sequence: TGCGCCAGCAGCGGCGGGGGTTCCTACGAGCAGTACGTC.

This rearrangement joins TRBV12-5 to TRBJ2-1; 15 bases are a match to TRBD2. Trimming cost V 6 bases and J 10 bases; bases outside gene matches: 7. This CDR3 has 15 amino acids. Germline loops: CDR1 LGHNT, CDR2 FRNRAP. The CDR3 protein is CASGRTSGRDSEQFF. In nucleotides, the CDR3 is TGTGCTAGTGGGAGGACTAGCGGGAGGGATAGCGAGCAGTTCTTC.

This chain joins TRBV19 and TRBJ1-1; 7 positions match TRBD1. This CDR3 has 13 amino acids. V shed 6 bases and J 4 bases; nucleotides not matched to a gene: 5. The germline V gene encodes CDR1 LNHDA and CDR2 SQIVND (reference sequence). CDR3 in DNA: TGTGCCAGTAGCAAACAGGGGTCCACTGAAGCTTTCTTT. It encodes CASSKQGSTEAFF.

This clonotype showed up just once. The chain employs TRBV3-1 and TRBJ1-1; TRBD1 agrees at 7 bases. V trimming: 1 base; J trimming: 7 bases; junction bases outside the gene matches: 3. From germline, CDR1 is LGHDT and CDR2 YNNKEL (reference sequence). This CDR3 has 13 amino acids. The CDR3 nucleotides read TGTGCCAGCAGCCAAGTGCGGACAGGTGAAGCTTTCTTT. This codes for CASSQVRTGEAFF.

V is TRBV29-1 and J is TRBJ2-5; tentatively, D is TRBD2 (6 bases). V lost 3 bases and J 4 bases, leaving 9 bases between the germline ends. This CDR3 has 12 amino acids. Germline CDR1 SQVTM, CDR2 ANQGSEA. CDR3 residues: CSVDWGVETQYF. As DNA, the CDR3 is TGCAGCGTTGACTGGGGGGTAGAGACCCAGTACTTC. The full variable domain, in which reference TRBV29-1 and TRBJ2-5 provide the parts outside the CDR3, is SAVISQKPSRDICQRGTSLTIQCQVDSQVTMMFWYRQQPGQSLTLIATANQGSEATYESGFVIDKFPISRPNLTFSTLTVSNMSPEDSSIYLCSVDWGVETQYFGPGTRLLVL.

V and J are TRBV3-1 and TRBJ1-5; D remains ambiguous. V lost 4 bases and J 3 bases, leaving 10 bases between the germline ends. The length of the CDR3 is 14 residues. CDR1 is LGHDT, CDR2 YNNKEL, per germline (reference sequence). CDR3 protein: CASSLSPDNQPQHF. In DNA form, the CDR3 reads TGTGCCAGCAGCCTCTCACCCGACAATCAGCCCCAGCATTTT.

CDR3 in amino acids: CSVPGTKGNTF. Here the CDR3 DNA reads TGCAGCGTTCCCGGGACAAAGGGGAACACCTTC. V is TRBV29-1 and J is TRBJ1-2; a weak D match, TRBD1 (6 bases). The germline V and J ends were trimmed by 5 bases and 12 bases, with 16 bases remaining between them. Germline V lookup: CDR1 SQVTM, CDR2 ANQGSEA. The CDR3 runs to 11 residues.

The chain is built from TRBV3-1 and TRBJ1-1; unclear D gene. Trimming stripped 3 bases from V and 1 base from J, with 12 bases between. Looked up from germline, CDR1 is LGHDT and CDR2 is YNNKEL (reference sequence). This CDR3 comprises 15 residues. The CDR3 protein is CASSQSGRRNTEAFF. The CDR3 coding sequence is TGTGCCAGCAGCCAGAGCGGGCGTCGGAACACTGAAGCTTTCTTT. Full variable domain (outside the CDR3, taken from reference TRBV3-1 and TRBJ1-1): DTAVSQTPKYLVTQMGNDKSIKCEQNLGHDTMYWYKQDSKKFLKIMFSYNNKELIINETVPNRFSPKSPDKAHLNLHINSLELGDSAVYFCASSQSGRRNTEAFFGQGTRLTVV.